This T cell receptor beta chain was obtained from a study of blood T cell repertoires in COVID-19. Overall study: The United States, Italy and Spain were the sources of the acute and convalescent COVID-19 samples. T cells, B-cell-depleted T cells, or PBMCs provided the cDNA or gDNA that served as material.

Per the authors' pipeline: Estimated nucleated cell counts came from reference gene primer amplification. Libraries were prepared by immunoSEQ multiplex PCR; TCRdb keeps only in-frame clonotypes and omits some of them. For V, J and clone size, that table is used; D and trimming come from the DNA. The sample consists of fewer than 200,000 clones, over 75% of them appearing once. V was cut by 3 bases and J by 3 bases, with 13 bases left in between. The CDR3 totals 15 residues. Germline CDR1 and CDR2: SGHRS and YFSETQ. This clone was seen a few times. The rearrangement uses TRBV5-1 and TRBJ1-5, with TRBD1 as a possible D gene (5 bases). Sample: peripheral blood. The receptor's source is a man in his forties with active or convalescent COVID-19. This CDR3 is CASSSTGDNNQPQHF. The CDR3 nucleotides are TGCGCCAGCAGCTCCACAGGAGACAACAATCAGCCCCAGCATTTT.